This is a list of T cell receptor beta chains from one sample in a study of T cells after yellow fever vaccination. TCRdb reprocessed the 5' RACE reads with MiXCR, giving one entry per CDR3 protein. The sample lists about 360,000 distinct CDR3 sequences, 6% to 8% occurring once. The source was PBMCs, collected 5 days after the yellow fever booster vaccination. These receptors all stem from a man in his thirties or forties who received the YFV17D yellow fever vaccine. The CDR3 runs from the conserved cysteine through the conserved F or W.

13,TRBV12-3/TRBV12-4,CASKPLMNTEAFF
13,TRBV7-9,CAIQGLSSYEQYF
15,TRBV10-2,CASSNLGGLSYEQYF
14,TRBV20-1,CSAAGTSVSYEQYF
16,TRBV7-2,CASSNQPSGLYNEQFF
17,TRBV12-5,CASGPPRAGQATGELFF
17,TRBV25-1,CASSESGGQVNTGELFF
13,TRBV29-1,CSVDWDREETQYF
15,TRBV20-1,CSARDHRLAGETQYF
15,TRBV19,CASSIYGTLGGELFF
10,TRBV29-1,CSVSEDTQYF
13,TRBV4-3,CASGRERTDTQYF
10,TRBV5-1,CASNNQPQHF
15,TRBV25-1,CASSEKSGSRNEQFF
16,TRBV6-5,CASSYSGAGGPYEQYF
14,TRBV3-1,CASSPLGSRGEQYF
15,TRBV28,CASSSPPASTDTQYF
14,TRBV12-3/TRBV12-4,CASSFGSSTGELFF
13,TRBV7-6,CASAGMGYNEQFF
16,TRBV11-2,CASSLLSGANTGELFF
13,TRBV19,CATRLVPSDTQYF
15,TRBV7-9,CASSYGGLAAPEEYF
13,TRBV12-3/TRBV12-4,CASIKGAGNTIYF
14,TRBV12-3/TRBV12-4,CASSRDSRYTEAFF
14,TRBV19,CASSTQELSSEQFF
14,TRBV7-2,CASSWGGPSYEQYF
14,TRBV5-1,CASSLAAMNTEAFF
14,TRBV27,CASSFGQPYTEAFF
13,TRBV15,CATSSDSGDEQFF
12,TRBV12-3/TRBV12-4,CASRGGETEAFF
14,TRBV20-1,CSAREVRATDTQYF
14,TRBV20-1,CSAKTPGAQETQYF
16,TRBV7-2,CASRGGGQGVGNEQFF
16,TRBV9,CASSTLAGGGTDTQYF
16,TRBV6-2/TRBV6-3,CASSYLRDRVSYEQYF
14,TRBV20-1,CSARGFSDSETQYF
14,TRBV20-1,CSAGGSSSTDTQYF
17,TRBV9,CASSVVGWQGEFNEQFF
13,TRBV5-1,CASRYQDNTEAFF
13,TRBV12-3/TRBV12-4,CASRKTRQETQYF
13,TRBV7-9,CAAGTGSGYGYTF
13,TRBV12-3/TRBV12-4,CASTLGGRETQYF